The present entry profiles one T cell receptor beta chain with its context. This clone's antigen is unknown. No per-base quality is available; no much larger clone lies one base away. In light of the paper, this sample's treatment or condition label describes: allogeneic hematopoietic cell transplantation with graft depleted of TCRalphabeta T cells and CD19 B cells. TCRalphabeta/CD19-depleted allogeneic hematopoietic cell grafts were given to the transplant recipients, all of whom were children. The data stem from a study of T-cell reconstitution after alpha-beta-depleted transplantation in children (dated by TCRdb to about 2016). As for the study more broadly: Using TCR repertoire profiling, the study followed T-cell immune reconstitution in a quantitative way in children after TCRalphabeta/CD19-depleted allogeneic hematopoietic cell transplantation. Results and caveats for the whole study, not just this receptor: In some patients, the high TCRbeta diversity seen at day 60 was put down to recipient T cells and intrathymic progenitors that had survived conditioning. The apparently early recovery of alphabetaT-cell counts about two months after transplant reportedly depended on only several hundred rapidly expanded clones that came from non-depleted graft cells. The frequencies of hyperexpanded clones fell over the following months, and after one year, T-cell counts and TCRbeta diversity were mostly attributed to newly produced T cells.

The method was PCR. Sequencing instrument: Illumina HiSeq 2500. To normalize quantification of the TCRbeta repertoire, the TCR libraries were built with molecular barcoding that relied on unique molecular identifiers. The public reads were quality trimmed at Q25 with fastp and then assembled into clones with MiXCR by TCRdb, keeping productive beta chains. Entries are consolidated by CDR3 protein sequence, retaining the most common genes and DNA. The sample table lists around 440,000 distinct CDR3 sequences, about 16% of them with a count of one. The ten top clones hold 25% to 30% of the sample. The germline V gene supplies CDR1 SGHTA and CDR2 FQGNSA. From the cysteine up to the phenylalanine, the CDR3 has a length of 13 residues. Just CDR3 DNA is preserved here, 39 bases in frame from base 1. V sheds 1 base and J sheds 9 bases, leaving 11 bases between their ends.

The specimen was PBMCs, mostly from graft donor cells, collected 360 days after TCRalphabeta/CD19-depleted stem cell transplant. The chain employs TRBV7-2 and TRBJ2-3; matching of 5 bases hints at TRBD1 as the D gene. This clonotype was sampled from a boy in the first two years of life who had a stem cell transplant for Wiskott-Aldrich syndrome, so the T cells may come from the graft donor. The CDR3 reads as follows: CASSLEGHGTQYF. The DNA reads as follows: TGTGCCAGCAGCTTAGAGGGGCATGGAACGCAGTATTTT. Supplemented by the reference TRBV7-2 and TRBJ2-3 proteins around the CDR3, the complete variable domain is GAGVSQSPSNKVTEKGKDVELRCDPISGHTALYWYRQSLGQGLEFLIYFQGNSAPDKSGLPSDRFSAERTGGSVSTLTIQRTQQEDSAVYLCASSLEGHGTQYFGPGTRLTVL.